This is a list of T cell receptor beta chains from one sample in a study of CD8 T cells in ankylosing spondylitis. MiXCR, run by TCRdb on the 5' RACE reads, gives a single entry per CDR3 protein. Here the sample spans around 280,000 distinct CDR3 sequences, around 20% being singletons. Sequenced material: blood, either unsorted or a sorted T cell fraction (not recorded which). The receptors were gathered from a male donor with ankylosing spondylitis or in good health (not recorded which). CDR3s include the opening cysteine and the closing phenylalanine or tryptophan. A D gene is named only where the DNA matches it firmly. Where a row states a size, it is once, few, many or the class of an expanded clone; other rows omit it.

clone_size,v_call,j_call,d_call,cdr3_aa,cdr3_nt
-,TRBV11-1,TRBJ2-3,-,CASSSPQGQDTQYF,TGTGCCAGCAGCTCACCTCAGGGCCAAGATACGCAGTATTTT
-,TRBV20-1,TRBJ2-5,-,CSASRRALGETQYF,TGCAGTGCATCCCGCAGGGCGTTAGGGGAGACCCAGTACTTC
-,TRBV25-1,TRBJ2-1,TRBD1,CASSDPGQHNEQFF,TGTGCCAGCAGTGATCCGGGACAGCACAATGAGCAGTTCTTC
-,TRBV5-1,TRBJ2-3,TRBD2,CASSLLAGETDTQYF,TGCGCCAGCAGCTTGCTCGCGGGAGAGACAGATACGCAGTATTTT
-,TRBV5-4,TRBJ1-1,-,CASSAGTVGRMNTEAFF,TGTGCCAGCAGCGCCGGGACGGTGGGCCGCATGAACACTGAAGCTTTCTTT
once,TRBV29-1,TRBJ1-1,-,CSVALGTPEAFF,TGCAGCGTTGCCCTCGGGACCCCTGAAGCTTTCTTT
-,TRBV20-1,TRBJ2-1,-,CSARDRRTRGEQFF,TGCAGTGCTAGAGATCGAAGGACACGGGGTGAGCAGTTCTTC
many,TRBV13,TRBJ1-1,TRBD1,CASSVNRGEAFF,TGTGCCAGCAGCGTGAACAGGGGAGAAGCTTTCTTT
-,TRBV27,TRBJ2-5,TRBD2,CASSSGLAGGVETQYF,TGTGCCAGCAGTTCCGGACTAGCGGGAGGAGTAGAGACCCAGTACTTC
few,TRBV7-3,TRBJ2-1,-,CASSLMTSGAANEQFF,TGTGCCAGCAGCTTAATGACGAGTGGGGCTGCCAATGAGCAGTTCTTC
few,TRBV10-3,TRBJ2-1,-,CAISERAGYNEQFF,TGTGCCATCAGTGAGAGGGCCGGCTACAATGAGCAGTTCTTC
many,TRBV20-1,TRBJ1-1,TRBD1,CSARRQGPGNTEAFF,TGCAGTGCCCGTAGACAGGGCCCCGGAAACACTGAAGCTTTCTTT
-,TRBV28,TRBJ2-1,-,CASSLSHVTYNEQFF,TGTGCCAGCAGTTTAAGTCATGTGACCTACAATGAGCAGTTCTTC
few,TRBV3-1,TRBJ2-1,TRBD2,CASRTSGANNEQFF,TGTGCCAGCAGAACTAGCGGGGCGAACAATGAGCAGTTCTTC
many,TRBV27,TRBJ1-6,-,CASSFLNSPLHF,TGTGCCAGCAGTTTTTTAAATTCACCCCTCCACTTT
few,TRBV20-1,TRBJ1-1,-,CSASDSSMNTEAFF,TGCAGTGCTAGTGATAGTAGCATGAACACTGAAGCTTTCTTT
-,TRBV2,TRBJ2-3,-,CASSGRGTDTQYF,TGTGCCAGCAGTGGGCGGGGCACAGATACGCAGTATTTT
-,TRBV20-1,TRBJ1-1,-,CSARDRAGVNTEAFF,TGCAGTGCTAGAGATCGGGCAGGCGTGAACACTGAAGCTTTCTTT
few,TRBV29-1,TRBJ2-5,TRBD2,CSVVREGDQETQYF,TGCAGCGTTGTGCGGGAGGGGGACCAAGAGACCCAGTACTTC
few,TRBV9,TRBJ1-6,-,CASSVGRVYNSPLHF,TGTGCCAGCAGCGTAGGCAGGGTTTATAATTCACCCCTCCACTTT
many,TRBV20-1,TRBJ1-4,-,CSATLIGGGEKLFF,TGCAGTGCTACCCTAATCGGAGGTGGTGAAAAACTGTTTTTT
-,TRBV7-6,TRBJ1-6,TRBD1,CASSLRSRDRGNSPLHF,TGTGCCAGCAGCTTACGTTCCCGCGACAGGGGTAATTCACCCCTCCACTTT
-,TRBV27,TRBJ1-1,-,CASSFKGGANFVEAFF,TGTGCCAGCAGTTTCAAGGGGGGCGCGAACTTTGTTGAAGCTTTCTTT
-,TRBV18,TRBJ1-1,TRBD1,CASSPRQGDQNTEAFF,TGTGCCAGCTCACCACGACAGGGGGACCAGAACACTGAAGCTTTCTTT
few,TRBV27,TRBJ2-3,TRBD2,CASSWAGVTDTQYF,TGTGCCAGCAGTTGGGCGGGGGTAACAGATACGCAGTATTTT
few,TRBV7-7,TRBJ2-2,-,CASSLGTLNTGELFF,TGTGCTAGCAGCTTAGGGACTTTGAACACCGGGGAGCTGTTTTTT
-,TRBV28,TRBJ1-4,-,CASSRGKLFF,TGTGCCAGCAGTCGAGGAAAACTGTTTTTT
few,TRBV9,TRBJ1-1,-,CASSVSGQNTEAFF,TGTGCCAGCAGCGTATCCGGCCAGAACACTGAAGCTTTCTTT
-,TRBV7-6,TRBJ1-1,-,CASSLGGRGRGTEAFF,TGTGCCAGCAGCTTAGGGGGGAGGGGGAGAGGGACTGAAGCTTTCTTT
-,TRBV10-3,TRBJ2-2,-,CAISSGQDTGELFF,TGTGCCATCAGTTCGGGACAAGACACCGGGGAGCTGTTTTTT
-,TRBV12-3/TRBV12-4,TRBJ2-1,TRBD1,CASSLRLSRQGAGEQFF,TGTGCCAGCAGTTTACGTTTGAGTCGGCAGGGGGCCGGTGAGCAGTTCTTC
-,TRBV6-5,TRBJ2-1,TRBD2,CASSYDPSGRNEDEQFF,TGTGCCAGCAGTTACGATCCTAGCGGGAGGAATGAGGATGAGCAGTTCTTC
few,TRBV28,TRBJ2-5,-,CASSFGDRETQYF,TGTGCCAGCAGTTTCGGTGACAGAGAGACCCAGTACTTC
-,TRBV3-1,TRBJ1-5,-,CASSQGDSNQPQHF,TGTGCCAGCAGCCAGGGAGATAGCAATCAGCCCCAGCATTTT
-,TRBV7-2,TRBJ2-1,TRBD2,CASSSGLAGEDEQFF,TGTGCCAGCAGCTCCGGACTAGCGGGGGAAGATGAGCAGTTCTTC
few,TRBV6-5,TRBJ1-1,-,CASIYFPGQKYWWAEAFF,TGTGCCAGCATTTACTTCCCGGGACAAAAATACTGGTGGGCTGAAGCTTTCTTT
-,TRBV28,TRBJ1-5,-,CASSLRNGVQPQHF,TGTGCCAGCAGTTTGCGGAACGGGGTTCAGCCCCAGCATTTT